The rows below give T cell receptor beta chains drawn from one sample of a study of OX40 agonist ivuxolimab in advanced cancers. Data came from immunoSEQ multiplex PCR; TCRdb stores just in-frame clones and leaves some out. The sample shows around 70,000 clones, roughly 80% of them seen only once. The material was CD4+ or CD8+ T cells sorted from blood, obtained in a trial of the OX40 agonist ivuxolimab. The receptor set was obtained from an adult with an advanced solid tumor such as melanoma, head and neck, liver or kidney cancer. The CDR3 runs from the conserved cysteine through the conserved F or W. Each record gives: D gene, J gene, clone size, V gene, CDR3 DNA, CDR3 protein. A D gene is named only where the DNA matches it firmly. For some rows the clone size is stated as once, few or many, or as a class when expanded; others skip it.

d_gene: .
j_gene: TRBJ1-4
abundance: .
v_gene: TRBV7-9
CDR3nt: TGTGCCAGCAGCTTAGGTTACAACGAAAAACTGTTTTTT
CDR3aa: CASSLGYNEKLFF

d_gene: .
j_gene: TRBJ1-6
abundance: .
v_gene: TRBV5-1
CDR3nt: TGCGCCAGCAGCCGGACGGCCCCCAGGAATTCACCCCTCCACTTT
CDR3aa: CASSRTAPRNSPLHF

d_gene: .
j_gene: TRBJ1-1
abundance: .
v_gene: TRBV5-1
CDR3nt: TGCGCCAGCAGCCCGATACTCAGGGATAGAGCTTTCTTT
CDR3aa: CASSPILRDRAFF

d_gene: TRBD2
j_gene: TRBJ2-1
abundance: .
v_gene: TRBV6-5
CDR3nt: TGTGCCAGCAGTTACAGGGCTAGCGGGAGAATCAATGAGCAGTTCTTC
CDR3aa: CASSYRASGRINEQFF

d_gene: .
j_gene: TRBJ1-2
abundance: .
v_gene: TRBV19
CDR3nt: TGTGCCAGTAGTATGGATGGGCCTTCCTCGACCTATGGCTACACCTTC
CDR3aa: CASSMDGPSSTYGYTF

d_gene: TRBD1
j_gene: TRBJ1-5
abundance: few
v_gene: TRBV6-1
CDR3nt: TGTGCCAGCAGGGAAACAGGGGTTAGGGGTCAGCCCCAGCATTTT
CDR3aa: CASRETGVRGQPQHF

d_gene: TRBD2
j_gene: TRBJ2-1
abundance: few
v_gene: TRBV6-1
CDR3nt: TGTGCCAGCAGTGGAACGTCTAGGACTAGCGGCTACAATGAGCAGTTCTTC
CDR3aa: CASSGTSRTSGYNEQFF

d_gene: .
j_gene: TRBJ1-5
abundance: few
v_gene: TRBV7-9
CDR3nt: TGTGCCAGCAGCCCACTCCACAATCAGCCCCAGCATTTT
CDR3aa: CASSPLHNQPQHF

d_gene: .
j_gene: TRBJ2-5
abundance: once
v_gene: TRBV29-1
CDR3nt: TGCAGCGTTGACCCCCAGGGGAGGGAGACCCAGTACTTC
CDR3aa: CSVDPQGRETQYF

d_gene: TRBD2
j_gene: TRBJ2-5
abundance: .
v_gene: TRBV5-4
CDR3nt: TGTGCCAGCAGCCCGACTAGCGGGGGGTACCAAGAGACCCAGTACTTC
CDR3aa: CASSPTSGGYQETQYF

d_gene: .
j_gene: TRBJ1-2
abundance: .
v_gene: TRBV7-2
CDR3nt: TGTGCCAGCAGCTTCCGGGACTATGGCTACACCTTC
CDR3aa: CASSFRDYGYTF

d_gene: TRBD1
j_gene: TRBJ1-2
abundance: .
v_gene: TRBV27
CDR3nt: TGTGCCAGCAGTTTATGGGGACAGGGTTATGGCTACACCTTC
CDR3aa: CASSLWGQGYGYTF

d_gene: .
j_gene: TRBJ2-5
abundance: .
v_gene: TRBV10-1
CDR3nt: TGCGCCAGCAGTGACTCTCAAGAGACCCAGTACTTC
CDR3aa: CASSDSQETQYF

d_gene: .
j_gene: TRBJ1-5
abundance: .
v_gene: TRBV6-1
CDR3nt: TGTGCCAGCAGTGAATCTCAGGGATATAGCAATCAGCCCCAGCATTTT
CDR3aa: CASSESQGYSNQPQHF

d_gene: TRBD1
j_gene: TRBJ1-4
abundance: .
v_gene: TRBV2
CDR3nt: TGTGCCACCTCCGGCGGGACAGGGACTGAAAAACTGTTTTTT
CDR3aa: CATSGGTGTEKLFF

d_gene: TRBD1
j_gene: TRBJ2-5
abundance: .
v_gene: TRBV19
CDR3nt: TGTGCCAGTAGTTCAAATAACAGGGGGCCCCAGTACTTC
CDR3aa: CASSSNNRGPQYF

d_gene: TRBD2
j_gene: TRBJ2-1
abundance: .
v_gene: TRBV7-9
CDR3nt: TGTGCCAGCAGCCCTGTCCTAGCGGGAGACAATGAGCAGTTCTTC
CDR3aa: CASSPVLAGDNEQFF

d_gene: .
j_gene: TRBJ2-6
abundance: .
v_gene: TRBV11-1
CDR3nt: TGTGCCAGCACCTTCGACTCTGGGGCCAACGTCCTGACTTTC
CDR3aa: CASTFDSGANVLTF

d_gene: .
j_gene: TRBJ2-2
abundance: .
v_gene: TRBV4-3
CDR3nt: TGCGCCAGCAGCCAAGCCGACAGAATAAACGGGGAGCTGTTTTTT
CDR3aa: CASSQADRINGELFF

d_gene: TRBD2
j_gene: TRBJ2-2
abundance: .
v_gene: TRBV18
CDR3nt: TGTGCCAGCTCACCCTACGGGGGGGACACCGGGGAGCTGTTTTTT
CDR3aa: CASSPYGGDTGELFF

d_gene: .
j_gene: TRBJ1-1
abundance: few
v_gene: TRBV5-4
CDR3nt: TGTGCCAGCAGCTTGGAGGGAGCGTTTGCTGAAGCTTTCTTT
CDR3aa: CASSLEGAFAEAFF

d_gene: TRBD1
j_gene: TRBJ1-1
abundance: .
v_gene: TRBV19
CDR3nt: TGTGCCAGTAGTTTGGGACAGAGAAACACTGAAGCTTTCTTT
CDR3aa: CASSLGQRNTEAFF

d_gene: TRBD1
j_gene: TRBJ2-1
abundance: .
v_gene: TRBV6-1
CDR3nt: TGTGCCAGCAGTGTTTACAGGGGCTCTCACAATGAGCAGTTCTTC
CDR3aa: CASSVYRGSHNEQFF

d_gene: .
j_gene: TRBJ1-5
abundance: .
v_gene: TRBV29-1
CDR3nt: TGCAGCGTTGAAGAGGGGCCGACTCAGCCCCAGCATTTT
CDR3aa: CSVEEGPTQPQHF

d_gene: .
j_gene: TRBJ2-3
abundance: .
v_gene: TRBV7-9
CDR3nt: TGTGCCAGCAGCTTTAGTGTGGGGGGAGATACGCAGTATTTT
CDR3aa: CASSFSVGGDTQYF

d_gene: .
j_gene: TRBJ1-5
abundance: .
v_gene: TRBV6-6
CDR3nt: TGTGCCAGCAGCTCTTACACCCAACAGCCCCAGCATTTT
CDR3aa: CASSSYTQQPQHF

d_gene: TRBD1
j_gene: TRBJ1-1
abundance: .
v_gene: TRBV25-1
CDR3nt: TGTGCCAGCAGTGAGCCGGGACAGTTGAACACTGAAGCTTTCTTT
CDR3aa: CASSEPGQLNTEAFF

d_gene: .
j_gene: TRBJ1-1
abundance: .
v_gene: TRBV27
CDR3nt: TGTGCCAGCAGTTTTGGGGGAGGGCGAAACACTGAAGCTTTCTTT
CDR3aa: CASSFGGGRNTEAFF

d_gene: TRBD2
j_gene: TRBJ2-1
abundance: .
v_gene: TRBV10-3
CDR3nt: TGTGCCATCAGTGGCGGGGGGGCACGCGAGCAGTTCTTC
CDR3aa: CAISGGGAREQFF

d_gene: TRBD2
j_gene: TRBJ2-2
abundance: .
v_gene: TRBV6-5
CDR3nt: TGTGCCAGCAGTTACGCGGGGGGGCCGACCGGGGAGCTGTTTTTT
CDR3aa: CASSYAGGPTGELFF

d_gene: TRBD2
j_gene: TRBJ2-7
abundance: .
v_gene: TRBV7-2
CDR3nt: TGTGCCAGCACGAGGACTAGCGGGTACGCCTACGAGCAGTACTTC
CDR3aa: CASTRTSGYAYEQYF

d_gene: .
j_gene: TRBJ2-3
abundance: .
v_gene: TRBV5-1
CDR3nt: TGCGCCAGCAGCCAAGACGGGACTGGTAGCGATACGCAGTATTTT
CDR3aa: CASSQDGTGSDTQYF

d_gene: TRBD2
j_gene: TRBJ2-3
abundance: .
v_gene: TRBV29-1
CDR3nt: TGCAGCGTCCACGGACTAGCGGGAGCGGATACGCAGTATTTT
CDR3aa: CSVHGLAGADTQYF

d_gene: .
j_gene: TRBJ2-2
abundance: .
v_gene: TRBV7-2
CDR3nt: TGTGCCGGGGGAGAGCACGGTCTCACCGGGGAGCTGTTTTTT
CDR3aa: CAGGEHGLTGELFF

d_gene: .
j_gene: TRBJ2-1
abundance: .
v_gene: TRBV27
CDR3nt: TGTGCCAGCAGTCGGCGGGGTACCTACAATGAGCAGTTCTTC
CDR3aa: CASSRRGTYNEQFF

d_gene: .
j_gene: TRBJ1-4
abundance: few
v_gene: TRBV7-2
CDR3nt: TGTGCCAGCAGCCCTGGTTTATTAGGGGTGGCAAATGAAAAACTGTTTTTT
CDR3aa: CASSPGLLGVANEKLFF

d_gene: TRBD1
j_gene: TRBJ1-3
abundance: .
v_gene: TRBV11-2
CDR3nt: TGTGCCAGCAGCGGGACAGGGTCATACACCATATATTTT
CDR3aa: CASSGTGSYTIYF

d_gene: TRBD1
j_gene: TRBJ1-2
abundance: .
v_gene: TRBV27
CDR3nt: TGTGCCAGCAGTTTATTAGTCAGGGGGCGCCGGAGTGGCTACACCTTC
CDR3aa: CASSLLVRGRRSGYTF

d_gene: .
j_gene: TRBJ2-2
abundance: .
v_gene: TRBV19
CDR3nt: TGTGCCAGTAGTATAGAAGCAGGGTTGGTCACCGGGGAGCTGTTTTTT
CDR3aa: CASSIEAGLVTGELFF

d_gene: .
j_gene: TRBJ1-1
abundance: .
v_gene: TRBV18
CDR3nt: TGTGCCAGCTCACCAGAGGGCGGTGGGTGGGTCACTGAAGCTTTCTTT
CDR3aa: CASSPEGGGWVTEAFF

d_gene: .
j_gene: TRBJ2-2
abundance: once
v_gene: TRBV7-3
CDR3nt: TGTGCCAGCAGCATAGGAGTGGGCACCGGGGAGCTGTTTTTT
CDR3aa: CASSIGVGTGELFF

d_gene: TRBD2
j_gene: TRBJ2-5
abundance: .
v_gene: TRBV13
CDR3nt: TGTGCCAGCAGCCAGAGCGGGAGGGCGGCACAAGAGACCCAGTACTTC
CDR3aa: CASSQSGRAAQETQYF

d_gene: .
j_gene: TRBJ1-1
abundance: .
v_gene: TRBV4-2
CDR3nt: TGTGCCAGCAGCGAAGGTAACACTGAAGCTTTCTTT
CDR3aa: CASSEGNTEAFF

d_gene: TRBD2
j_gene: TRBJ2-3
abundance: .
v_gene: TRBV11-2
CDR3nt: TGTGCCAGCAGCCCTTCACTTCCGGGACTAGCGGGGGACTCCTATACGCAGTATTTT
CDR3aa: CASSPSLPGLAGDSYTQYF

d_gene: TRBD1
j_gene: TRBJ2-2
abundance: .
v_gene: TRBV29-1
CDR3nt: TGCAGCGTTTTGGGGACAGGGAACACCGGGGGGCTGTTTTTT
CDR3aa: CSVLGTGNTGGLFF

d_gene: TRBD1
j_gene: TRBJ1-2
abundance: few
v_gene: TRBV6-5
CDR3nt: TGTGCCAGCAGCCTTGAGACAGGGGTCCGCAGCTACACCTTC
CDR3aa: CASSLETGVRSYTF

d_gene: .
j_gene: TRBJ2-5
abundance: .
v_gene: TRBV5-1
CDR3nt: TGCGCCAGCGGAGGCCCCGAGACCCAGTACTTC
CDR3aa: CASGGPETQYF

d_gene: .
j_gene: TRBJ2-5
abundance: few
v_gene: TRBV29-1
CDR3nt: TGCAGCCTCAAGACCGGGACCGCACAAGAGACCCAGTACTTC
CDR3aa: CSLKTGTAQETQYF

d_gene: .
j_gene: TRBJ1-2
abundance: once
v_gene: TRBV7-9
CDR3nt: TGTGCCAGCAGCAAACTCTTAAGGGGGTCGGCCTATGGCTACACCTTC
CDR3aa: CASSKLLRGSAYGYTF

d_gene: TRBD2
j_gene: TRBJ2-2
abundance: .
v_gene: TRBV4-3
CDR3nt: TGCGCCAGCAGCCCCGGGACTAGCGTAACCGGGGAGCTGTTTTTT
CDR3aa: CASSPGTSVTGELFF

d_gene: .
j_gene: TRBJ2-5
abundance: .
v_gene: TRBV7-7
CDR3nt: TGTGCTAGCCGACCCCTCGCGGGCCCTACGCAGGAGACCCAGTACTTC
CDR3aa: CASRPLAGPTQETQYF

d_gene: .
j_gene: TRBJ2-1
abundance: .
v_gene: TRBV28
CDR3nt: TGTGCCAGCAGTTTAGCCCCATCCCGGGAGCAGTTCTTC
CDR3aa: CASSLAPSREQFF

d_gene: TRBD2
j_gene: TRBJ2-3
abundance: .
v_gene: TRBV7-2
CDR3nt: TGTGCCAGCAGCTTAGCTAGCGGGATGGGGGATACGCAGTATTTT
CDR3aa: CASSLASGMGDTQYF